This TCR beta chain was recovered during a study of breast tumors, draining lymph nodes, adjacent tissues. Study results and caveats: The data were judged consistent with most tumor T cells coming from lymph node and expanding in tumor. Tumor repertoires ranked between lymph nodes and nontumor tissue in diversity, with V and J gene preferences. Data only fit, rather than demonstrated, lymph node origin of most tumor T cells.

Breast cancer patients provided tissue from their axillary draining lymph nodes. On this clonotype: The antigen is undetermined. This may stem from a read error, because a much larger clone lies one nucleotide away.

In TCRdb, the multiplex PCR reads were re-called with MiXCR into one record per CDR3 protein. Here the sample spans 200,000 to 250,000 distinct CDR3 sequences, 30% to 35% being singletons. Sequenced sample: axillary lymph node tissue. The receptor's source is a female donor with breast cancer. Some clones in this sample may be carry-over from other donors' samples.

The CDR3: CASRLTPAMNEKLFF. The CDR3 DNA is TGTGCCAGCAGGCTAACCCCAGCCATGAATGAAAAACTGTTTTTT. This chain joins TRBV11-1 and TRBJ1-4; no clear D. Germline CDR1 and CDR2: SGHAT and FQDESV (reference sequence). This CDR3 has 15 residues. V was cut by 6 bases and J by 5 bases, with 16 bases left in between.